This T cell receptor beta chain was sequenced in a study of cytomegalovirus exposure and HLA in healthy donors. Overall study results and limits: An analysis was carried out later, and it reportedly showed fewer N-insertions in an Asian-associated ancestry cluster than the 666-donor mean.

A remark on this clone: As yet, its antigen is unknown.

With 60 Vbeta and 13 Jbeta primers, the PCR was carried out. Profiled with immunoSEQ multiplex PCR; TCRdb holds only in-frame clones, not every one. Of 85,000 to 120,000 clones listed, approximately 70% were seen once; the top ten hold 0.65% to 0.85%. The CDR3 sequence is 13 residues long. Germline V CDR1 and CDR2: GTSNPN, SVGIG (reference sequence). V lost 3 bases and J 1 base, leaving 9 bases between the germline ends. It was healthy bone marrow donors who served as donors. The chain recombines TRBV30 with TRBJ1-1, with D uncertain. The sample taken for sequencing was PBMCs. The receptor's source is a boy younger than 18 in good health and CMV-seronegative. CDR3 sequence reads: CAWSRQENTEAFF. Here the CDR3 DNA reads TGTGCCTGGAGCCGTCAGGAGAACACTGAAGCTTTCTTT.